This T cell receptor (beta chain) appears in the sequencing data of a study of cytomegalovirus exposure and HLA in healthy donors. With 60 Vbeta and 13 Jbeta primers, the PCR was carried out. TCRdb's table, derived via immunoSEQ multiplex PCR, lists solely in-frame clones and lacks some. This table has 120,000 or so clones, 75% to 85% appearing once. In germline, CDR1 is LGHNA, CDR2 YNFKEQ. Trimming pared 0 bases from V and 2 bases from J, leaving 20 bases between. The CDR3 has 18 residues. The rearrangement joins TRBV4-2 to TRBJ2-7, with a possible D match to TRBD2 (6 bases). The sample was PBMCs. The TCR comes from a male donor in good health and CMV-seropositive. The CDR3 region is CASSQDSYRVAEAYEQYF. CDR3 DNA sequence: TGTGCCAGCAGCCAAGATAGCTATAGGGTAGCGGAAGCCTACGAGCAGTACTTC.